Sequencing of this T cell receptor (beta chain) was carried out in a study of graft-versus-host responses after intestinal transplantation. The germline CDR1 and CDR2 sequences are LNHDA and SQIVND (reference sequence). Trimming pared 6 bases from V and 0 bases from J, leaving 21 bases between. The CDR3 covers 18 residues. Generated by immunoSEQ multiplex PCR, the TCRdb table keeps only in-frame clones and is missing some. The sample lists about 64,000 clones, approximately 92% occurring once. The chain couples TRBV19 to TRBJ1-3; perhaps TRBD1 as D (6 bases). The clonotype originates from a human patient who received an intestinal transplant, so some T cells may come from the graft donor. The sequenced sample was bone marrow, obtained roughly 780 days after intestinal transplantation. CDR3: CASRPLPTGTSSGNTIYF. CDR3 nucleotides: TGTGCCAGTAGGCCCCTCCCAACAGGGACCAGCTCTGGAAACACCATATATTTT. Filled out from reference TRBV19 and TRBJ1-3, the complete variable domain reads DGGITQSPKYLFRKEGQNVTLSCEQNLNHDAMYWYRQDPGQGLRLIYYSQIVNDFQKGDIAEGYSVSREKKESFPLTVTSAQKNPTAFYLCASRPLPTGTSSGNTIYFGEGSWLTVV.